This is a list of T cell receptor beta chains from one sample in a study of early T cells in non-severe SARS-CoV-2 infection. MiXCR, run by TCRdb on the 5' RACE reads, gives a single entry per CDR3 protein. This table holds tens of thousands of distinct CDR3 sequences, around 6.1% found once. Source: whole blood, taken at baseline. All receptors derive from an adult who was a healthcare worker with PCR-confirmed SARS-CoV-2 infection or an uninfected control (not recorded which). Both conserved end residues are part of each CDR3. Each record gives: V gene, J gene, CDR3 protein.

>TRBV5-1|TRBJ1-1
CASSLTLGAEAFF
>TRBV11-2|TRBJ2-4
CASSRDRGLAKNIQYF
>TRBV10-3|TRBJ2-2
CAILAEWGGELFF
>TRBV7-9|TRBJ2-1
CASSPGTSGTNVLYNEQFF
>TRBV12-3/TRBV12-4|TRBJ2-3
CASSLGRGADTQYF
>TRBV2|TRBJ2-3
CASMDFRGRADTQYF
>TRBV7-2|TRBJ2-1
CASSLASLGEQFF
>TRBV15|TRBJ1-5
CATSAEYSNQPQHF
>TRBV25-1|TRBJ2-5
CASSEFTDQETQYF
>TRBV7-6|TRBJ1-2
CASSLAQGYGYTF
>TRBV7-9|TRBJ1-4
CASSLGREDEKLFF
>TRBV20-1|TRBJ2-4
CSAVGQGMTKNIQYF
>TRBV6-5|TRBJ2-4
CASRPDRGSKNIQYF
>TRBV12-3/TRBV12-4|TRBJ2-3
CASKPGSSADTQYF
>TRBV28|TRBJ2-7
CASSAGLAGVSCEQYF
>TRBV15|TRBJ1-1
CATSRDLGTRLEAFF
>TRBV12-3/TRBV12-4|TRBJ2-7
CASSFSHRGPYEQYF
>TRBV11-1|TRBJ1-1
CASSPRAEGTEAFF
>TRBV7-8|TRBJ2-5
CASNLFTSVRKKETQYF
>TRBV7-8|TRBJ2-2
CASSLARTALSGELFF